The rows below give T cell receptor beta chains drawn from one sample of a study of blood T cell repertoires in COVID-19. Sequencing used immunoSEQ multiplex PCR; TCRdb keeps in-frame clones, though not all of them. The profile shows about 140,000 clones, around 89% of them singletons. Sequencing used peripheral blood. These receptors all come from a woman aged 80 or older with acute or convalescent COVID-19. Both conserved end residues are trimmed from each CDR3.

TRBJ1-1	TRBV29-1	SVKRGMRDTEAF
TRBJ1-2	TRBV2	ASSEALRTT
TRBJ2-5	TRBV3-1/TRBV3-2	ASSQDSGSETQY
TRBJ2-5	TRBV3-1/TRBV3-2	ASSTRGGQETQY
TRBJ1-3	TRBV18	ASSPRFPDRSGNTIY
TRBJ2-7	TRBV29-1	SAGPPGSYEQY
TRBJ2-3	TRBV11-3	ASSLLAGGRTDTQY
TRBJ2-7	TRBV6-5	ASTLIQGTDEQY
TRBJ1-5	TRBV30	AWREDSNPDQPQH
TRBJ2-7	TRBV30	AWRVLEGQGYHEQY
TRBJ2-7	TRBV5-1	ASSFLQGSYEQY
TRBJ1-6	TRBV7-9	ASSLGEYSPLH
TRBJ1-5	TRBV19	ASSSQANQPQH
TRBJ1-5	TRBV6-5	ASSYSGVGNQPQH
TRBJ1-1	TRBV3-1/TRBV3-2	ASSQTDTINTEAF
TRBJ1-1	TRBV7-9	ASSQTDTEAF
TRBJ2-1	TRBV14	ASSPMGGYNEQF
TRBJ2-7	TRBV25-1	ASSEAGRHEQY
TRBJ1-2	TRBV19	ASHPGRAWGYT
TRBJ1-1	TRBV10-3	AISLTAMNTEAF
TRBJ2-2	TRBV2	ASSEGATGELF
TRBJ2-7	TRBV28	ASSPTGKSYEQY
TRBJ2-2	TRBV7-9	ASSFMDSLTGELF
TRBJ2-5	TRBV7-2	ASSWTSGPQETQY
TRBJ2-5	TRBV4-2	ASSTSWGAAETQY
TRBJ1-1	TRBV3-1/TRBV3-2	ASSQDYRDRVNTEAF
TRBJ1-5	TRBV18	ASSPGTLPQPQH
TRBJ2-1	TRBV19	ASSSAGGRSSYNEQF
TRBJ1-1	TRBV11-2	ASSPERVPNTEAF
TRBJ1-1	TRBV27	ASSLSIGTGTEAF
TRBJ2-7	TRBV7-2	ASSLSGGLTYEQY
TRBJ1-2	TRBV20-1	SASEGAGYGYT
TRBJ2-3	TRBV7-9	ASSRRAGTGITDTQY
TRBJ1-1	TRBV5-6	ASSSTGGTTVLLTEAF
TRBJ1-3	TRBV5-1	ASSFSGGGRNTIY
TRBJ1-5	TRBV7-9	ASSSTEYSNQPQH
TRBJ1-2	TRBV29-1	SVERTGGAHYGYT
TRBJ2-1	TRBV7-8	ASSFGLAGVNEQF
TRBJ1-1	TRBV24-1	ATSDREGEAF
TRBJ2-3	TRBV6-6	ASNRQPGGPTDTQY
TRBJ1-1	TRBV11-2	ASRRTGFNTEAF
TRBJ1-6	TRBV5-1	ASSLTVPAYNSPLH
TRBJ1-2	TRBV29-1	SARDRGKYGYT
TRBJ2-3	TRBV11-2	ASSLGLTDTQY
TRBJ1-2	TRBV9	ASSSGANYGYT
TRBJ2-7	TRBV28	ASSSYGAGGRGYEQY
TRBJ2-2	TRBV11-3	ASSPGAGGQLF
TRBJ1-3	TRBV3-1/TRBV3-2	ASSQPTARNGNTIY
TRBJ1-1	TRBV5-1	ASSLGTGITEAF
TRBJ1-3	TRBV18	ASSPTGTSSGNTIY
TRBJ2-1	TRBV2	ASSLTSGGGYEQF
TRBJ2-7	TRBV18	ASSPPSVNEQY
TRBJ1-2	TRBV5-1	ASSRDRGNYGYT
TRBJ1-5	TRBV6-1	ASSERGLYSNQPQH
TRBJ2-2	TRBV3-1/TRBV3-2	ASSQDKGRELF